A selection of T cell receptor beta chains follows, all from one sample in a study of CD8 T cells in ankylosing spondylitis. TCRdb reprocessed the 5' RACE reads with MiXCR, giving one entry per CDR3 protein. This table has approximately 300,000 distinct CDR3 sequences, 6.5% to 10% appearing once. Sequencing was carried out using blood, either unsorted or a sorted T cell fraction (not recorded which). The receptor source for this set is a male donor with ankylosing spondylitis. Each CDR3 is given with its conserved first and last residue. The order of the fields is J gene, D gene, CDR3 length, V gene, clone size, CDR3 protein. D genes are given only for firm matches. Clone size is given for some rows only: seen once, a few or many times, or a class if the clone is expanded.

j_call: TRBJ2-1
d_call: TRBD1
cdr3_length: 18
v_call: TRBV5-1
clone_size: few
cdr3_aa: CASSSGQGYGGEGNEQFF

j_call: TRBJ2-7
d_call: -
cdr3_length: 11
v_call: TRBV7-9
clone_size: few
cdr3_aa: CASSQPYEQYF

j_call: TRBJ2-1
d_call: TRBD2
cdr3_length: 16
v_call: TRBV5-4
clone_size: many
cdr3_aa: CASSLVAGVVYNEQFF

j_call: TRBJ2-7
d_call: -
cdr3_length: 15
v_call: TRBV3-1
clone_size: -
cdr3_aa: CASSPTGLGSYEQYF

j_call: TRBJ2-7
d_call: TRBD1
cdr3_length: 15
v_call: TRBV29-1
clone_size: many
cdr3_aa: CSVEDPDRGIHEQYF

j_call: TRBJ2-3
d_call: TRBD1
cdr3_length: 14
v_call: TRBV18
clone_size: few
cdr3_aa: CASSRGQGSDTQYF

j_call: TRBJ2-1
d_call: -
cdr3_length: 15
v_call: TRBV3-1
clone_size: few
cdr3_aa: CASSLDARGYNEQFF

j_call: TRBJ2-1
d_call: TRBD1
cdr3_length: 16
v_call: TRBV5-1
clone_size: many
cdr3_aa: CASSLVGQGFDNEQFF

j_call: TRBJ2-7
d_call: TRBD2
cdr3_length: 15
v_call: TRBV7-9
clone_size: -
cdr3_aa: CASSLVTSGNHEQYF

j_call: TRBJ2-3
d_call: TRBD2
cdr3_length: 14
v_call: TRBV29-1
clone_size: many
cdr3_aa: CSVGASGRIDTQYF

j_call: TRBJ2-4
d_call: -
cdr3_length: 14
v_call: TRBV5-1
clone_size: many
cdr3_aa: CASSLDSGGNIQYF

j_call: TRBJ2-3
d_call: TRBD2
cdr3_length: 17
v_call: TRBV3-1
clone_size: few
cdr3_aa: CASSQDWASGSTDTQYF

j_call: TRBJ2-7
d_call: TRBD2
cdr3_length: 15
v_call: TRBV3-1
clone_size: many
cdr3_aa: CASSQLAGGEVEQYF

j_call: TRBJ2-1
d_call: TRBD2
cdr3_length: 14
v_call: TRBV20-1
clone_size: few
cdr3_aa: CSAPPGLAGVEQFF

j_call: TRBJ2-7
d_call: -
cdr3_length: 15
v_call: TRBV21-1
clone_size: many
cdr3_aa: CASSKALDRSYEQYF

j_call: TRBJ1-2
d_call: -
cdr3_length: 14
v_call: TRBV20-1
clone_size: many
cdr3_aa: CSAQQSPANYGYTF

j_call: TRBJ2-5
d_call: -
cdr3_length: 15
v_call: TRBV12-3/TRBV12-4
clone_size: many
cdr3_aa: CASSFYLQGQETQYF

j_call: TRBJ2-4
d_call: TRBD1
cdr3_length: 16
v_call: TRBV28
clone_size: many
cdr3_aa: CASSSTGGLAKNIQYF

j_call: TRBJ2-3
d_call: -
cdr3_length: 14
v_call: TRBV4-2
clone_size: many
cdr3_aa: CASSQGGQPDTQYF

j_call: TRBJ2-5
d_call: TRBD1
cdr3_length: 15
v_call: TRBV7-9
clone_size: few
cdr3_aa: CASSPSRQGDWVQYF

j_call: TRBJ2-3
d_call: TRBD1
cdr3_length: 16
v_call: TRBV5-1
clone_size: -
cdr3_aa: CASSPLDRVGTDTQYF

j_call: TRBJ2-7
d_call: TRBD1
cdr3_length: 12
v_call: TRBV2
clone_size: many
cdr3_aa: CASGQGSYDGRF

j_call: TRBJ2-7
d_call: -
cdr3_length: 14
v_call: TRBV24-1
clone_size: many
cdr3_aa: CATSDSGQKYEQYF

j_call: TRBJ2-3
d_call: -
cdr3_length: 16
v_call: TRBV15
clone_size: many
cdr3_aa: CATSRDRSSDTDTQYF

j_call: TRBJ1-5
d_call: -
cdr3_length: 12
v_call: TRBV29-1
clone_size: -
cdr3_aa: CSVVDSNQPQHF

j_call: TRBJ2-1
d_call: TRBD2
cdr3_length: 16
v_call: TRBV5-1
clone_size: -
cdr3_aa: CASSSSFAGVYNEQFF

j_call: TRBJ2-6
d_call: -
cdr3_length: 18
v_call: TRBV4-1
clone_size: few
cdr3_aa: CASSQEGGYGSGANVLTF

j_call: TRBJ2-2
d_call: -
cdr3_length: 15
v_call: TRBV4-1
clone_size: few
cdr3_aa: CASSQASQGSGELFF

j_call: TRBJ2-1
d_call: TRBD2
cdr3_length: 13
v_call: TRBV29-1
clone_size: -
cdr3_aa: CSFSPGLADEQFF

j_call: TRBJ2-1
d_call: -
cdr3_length: 13
v_call: TRBV6-2/TRBV6-3
clone_size: few
cdr3_aa: CASSPRTFGEQFF

j_call: TRBJ2-1
d_call: TRBD2
cdr3_length: 15
v_call: TRBV7-9
clone_size: few
cdr3_aa: CASSGLADLYNEQFF

j_call: TRBJ2-7
d_call: TRBD2
cdr3_length: 15
v_call: TRBV7-8
clone_size: many
cdr3_aa: CASSLMGTSEYEQYF

j_call: TRBJ1-6
d_call: -
cdr3_length: 16
v_call: TRBV12-3/TRBV12-4
clone_size: many
cdr3_aa: CASSPQGMNPNSPLHF

j_call: TRBJ2-7
d_call: TRBD1
cdr3_length: 14
v_call: TRBV20-1
clone_size: -
cdr3_aa: CSATMGTEYYEQYF

j_call: TRBJ2-7
d_call: TRBD2
cdr3_length: 16
v_call: TRBV7-8
clone_size: many
cdr3_aa: CASSYRLAGGGYEQYF

j_call: TRBJ2-3
d_call: TRBD2
cdr3_length: 15
v_call: TRBV2
clone_size: few
cdr3_aa: CASTRGTSGIDTQYF

j_call: TRBJ2-3
d_call: -
cdr3_length: 14
v_call: TRBV7-9
clone_size: many
cdr3_aa: CASSLVADTDTQYF

j_call: TRBJ2-1
d_call: -
cdr3_length: 14
v_call: TRBV12-3/TRBV12-4
clone_size: -
cdr3_aa: CASSKQGVSNEQFF

j_call: TRBJ2-5
d_call: -
cdr3_length: 15
v_call: TRBV5-5
clone_size: many
cdr3_aa: CASSAGPLRGETQYF

j_call: TRBJ1-1
d_call: TRBD1
cdr3_length: 13
v_call: TRBV15
clone_size: many
cdr3_aa: CATTGQQNTEAFF

j_call: TRBJ2-7
d_call: TRBD2
cdr3_length: 16
v_call: TRBV5-6
clone_size: many
cdr3_aa: CASSPGLADKAYEQYF

j_call: TRBJ2-1
d_call: -
cdr3_length: 14
v_call: TRBV29-1
clone_size: many
cdr3_aa: CSVESRQGYNEQFF

j_call: TRBJ2-5
d_call: TRBD1
cdr3_length: 15
v_call: TRBV5-1
clone_size: few
cdr3_aa: CASSLDRGWQETQYF

j_call: TRBJ2-7
d_call: -
cdr3_length: 14
v_call: TRBV5-1
clone_size: few
cdr3_aa: CASSGTGRNYEQYF